This T cell receptor (beta chain) comes out of a study of blood T cell repertoires in COVID-19. Germline CDR1 WNHNN, CDR2 SYGVQD (reference sequence). V lost 2 bases to trimming and J lost 5 bases, with 9 bases between them. This CDR3 contains 13 residues. In the authors' methods: Researchers report that nucleated cell counts were estimated from reference gene primer amplification. Clones were read by immunoSEQ multiplex PCR, and TCRdb kept only the in-frame ones, dropping some. V and J calls and clone size are as listed in that table; D and trimming were resolved from the DNA. This table has about 55,000 clones, approximately 91% appearing once.

The rearrangement joins TRBV10-1 to TRBJ1-1; D not certain. The sequenced sample consisted of peripheral blood. This clonotype was sampled from a man in his 60s with active COVID-19. The CDR3 reads CASSELRATEAFF. Here the CDR3 DNA reads TGCGCCAGCAGTGAGCTCCGAGCGACTGAAGCTTTCTTT.